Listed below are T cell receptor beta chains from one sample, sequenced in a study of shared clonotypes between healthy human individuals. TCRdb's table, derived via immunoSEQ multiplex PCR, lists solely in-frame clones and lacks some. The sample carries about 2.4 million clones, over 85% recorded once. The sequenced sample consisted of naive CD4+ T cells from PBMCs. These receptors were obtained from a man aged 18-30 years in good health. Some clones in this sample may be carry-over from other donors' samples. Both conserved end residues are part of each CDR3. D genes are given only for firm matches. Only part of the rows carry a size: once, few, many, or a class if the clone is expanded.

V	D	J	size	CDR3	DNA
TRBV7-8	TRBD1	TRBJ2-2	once	CASSPAGTGGTGELFF	TGTGCCAGCAGCCCAGCCGGGACAGGGGGCACCGGGGAGCTGTTTTTT
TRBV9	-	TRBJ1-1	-	CASSVDPSNTEAFF	TGTGCCAGCAGCGTAGATCCGTCGAACACTGAAGCTTTCTTT
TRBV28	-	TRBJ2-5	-	CASSSSSRAPETQYF	TGTGCCAGCAGTTCGAGCTCCCGGGCGCCGGAGACCCAGTACTTC
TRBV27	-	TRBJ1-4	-	CASSLSWTLLGEKLFF	TGTGCCAGCAGTTTATCCTGGACTCTTCTGGGTGAAAAACTGTTTTTT
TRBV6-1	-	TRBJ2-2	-	CASSLRAGELFF	TGTGCCAGCAGTCTTAGAGCCGGGGAGCTGTTTTTT
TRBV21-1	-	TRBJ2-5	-	CASRGKEETQYF	TGTGCCAGCAGGGGGAAGGAAGAGACCCAGTACTTC
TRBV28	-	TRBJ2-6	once	CASSSGVAGANVLTF	TGTGCCAGCAGTTCGGGCGTGGCTGGGGCCAACGTCCTGACTTTC
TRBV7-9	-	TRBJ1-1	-	CASSPRGAIHTEAFF	TGTGCCAGCAGCCCGCGGGGGGCCATTCACACTGAAGCTTTCTTT
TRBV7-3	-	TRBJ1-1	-	CASSPQAPGSNTEAFF	TGTGCCAGCAGCCCACAGGCACCAGGGTCGAACACTGAAGCTTTCTTT
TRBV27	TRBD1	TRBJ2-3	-	CASSFDRGYTDTQYF	TGTGCCAGCAGTTTTGACAGGGGATACACAGATACGCAGTATTTT
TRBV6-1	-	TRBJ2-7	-	CASSATGLSSYEQYF	TGTGCCAGCAGTGCCACAGGGTTGTCCTCCTACGAGCAGTACTTC
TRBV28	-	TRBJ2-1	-	CASARVSTEQFF	TGTGCCAGCGCCAGGGTCTCGACTGAGCAGTTCTTC
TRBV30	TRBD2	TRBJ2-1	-	CAWTRPSGINEQFF	TGTGCCTGGACTCGACCTAGCGGGATCAATGAGCAGTTCTTC
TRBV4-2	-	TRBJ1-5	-	CASSQHQFGNQPQHF	TGTGCCAGCAGCCAGCATCAGTTCGGCAATCAGCCCCAGCATTTT
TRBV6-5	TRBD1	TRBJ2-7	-	CASRYRGPSYEQYF	TGTGCCAGCAGGTACAGGGGGCCCTCCTACGAGCAGTACTTC
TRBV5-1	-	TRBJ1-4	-	CASSLDRANEKLFF	TGCGCCAGCAGCTTGGACAGGGCCAATGAAAAACTGTTTTTT
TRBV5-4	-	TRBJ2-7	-	CASSRTSYEQYF	TGTGCCAGCAGCCGGACCTCCTACGAGCAGTACTTC
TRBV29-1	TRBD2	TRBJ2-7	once	CSVASGMGPYEQYF	TGCAGCGTTGCTAGCGGGATGGGGCCCTACGAGCAGTACTTC
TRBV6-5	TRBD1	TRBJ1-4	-	CASSFLDRGGEKLFF	TGTGCCAGCAGTTTCTTGGACAGGGGAGGAGAAAAACTGTTTTTT
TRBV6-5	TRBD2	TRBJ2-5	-	CASSSSGSGETQYF	TGTGCCAGCAGTTCTAGCGGGAGCGGGGAGACCCAGTACTTC
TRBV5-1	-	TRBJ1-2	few	CASSLGGNYGYTF	TGCGCCAGCAGCTTGGGCGGTAACTATGGCTACACCTTC
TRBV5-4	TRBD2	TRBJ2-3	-	CASSTAASGDTQYF	TGTGCCAGCAGCACCGCGGCTAGCGGAGATACGCAGTATTTT
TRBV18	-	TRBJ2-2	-	CASSRINTGELFF	TGTGCCAGCTCACGAATCAACACCGGGGAGCTGTTTTTT
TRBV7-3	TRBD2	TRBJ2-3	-	CASSLRGLAGGDTQYF	TGTGCCAGCAGCTTAAGGGGACTAGCGGGAGGAGATACGCAGTATTTT
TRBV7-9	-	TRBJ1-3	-	CASSDPPGDLSGNTIYF	TGTGCCAGCAGCGATCCTCCGGGGGACCTCTCTGGAAACACCATATATTTT
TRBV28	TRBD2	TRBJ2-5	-	CASTGSGLAGRGRETQYF	TGTGCCAGCACTGGCTCGGGACTAGCGGGAAGGGGTAGAGAGACCCAGTACTTC
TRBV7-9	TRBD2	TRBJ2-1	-	CASSLGTSGSGEQFF	TGTGCCAGCAGCTTGGGGACTAGCGGGAGTGGGGAGCAGTTCTTC
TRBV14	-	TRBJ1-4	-	CASSQDSHGSPGEKLFF	TGTGCCAGCAGCCAAGATTCTCACGGGTCCCCGGGCGAAAAACTGTTTTTT
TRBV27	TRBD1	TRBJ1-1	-	CASSARGHTEAFF	TGTGCCAGCAGTGCCAGGGGGCATACTGAAGCTTTCTTT
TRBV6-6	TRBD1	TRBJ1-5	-	CASSNRQGDSNQPQHF	TGTGCCAGCAGTAACCGACAGGGGGATAGCAATCAGCCCCAGCATTTT
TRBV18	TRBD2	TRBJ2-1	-	CASSGLADSYNEQFF	TGTGCCAGCTCAGGACTAGCGGACTCCTACAATGAGCAGTTCTTC
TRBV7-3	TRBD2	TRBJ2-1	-	CASSLWYGGDSYNEQFF	TGTGCCAGCAGCCTATGGTACGGGGGGGACTCCTACAATGAGCAGTTCTTC
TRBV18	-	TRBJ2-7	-	CASSPYNRDVQYF	TGTGCCAGCTCACCCTATAACCGGGACGTGCAATACTTC
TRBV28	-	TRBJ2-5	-	CASSGDRDKGQETQYF	TGTGCCAGCAGCGGGGACCGGGATAAGGGTCAAGAGACCCAGTACTTC
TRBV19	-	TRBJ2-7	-	CASSTESLIVSEQYF	TGTGCCAGTAGCACCGAAAGTTTGATTGTAAGCGAGCAGTACTTC
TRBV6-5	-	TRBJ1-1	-	CASSSALLGWDTEAFF	TGTGCCAGCAGTTCCGCCTTGTTGGGCTGGGACACTGAAGCTTTCTTT
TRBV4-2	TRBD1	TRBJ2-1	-	CASRRDSSYNEQFF	TGTGCCAGCAGAAGGGACAGCTCCTACAATGAGCAGTTCTTC
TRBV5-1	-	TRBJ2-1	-	CASSLDGRIYNEQFF	TGCGCCAGCAGCTTGGACGGGAGAATTTACAATGAGCAGTTCTTC
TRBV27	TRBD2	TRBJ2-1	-	CASSRLVGGLYNEQFF	TGTGCCAGCAGTCGATTAGTGGGAGGGCTCTACAATGAGCAGTTCTTC
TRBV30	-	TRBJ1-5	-	CAWSGGIQPQHF	TGTGCCTGGAGCGGGGGTATTCAGCCCCAGCATTTT
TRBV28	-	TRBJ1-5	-	CASSFRTERRERQPQHF	TGTGCCAGCAGTTTCAGGACAGAAAGACGGGAGCGCCAGCCCCAGCATTTT